The 32 T cell receptor beta chains given below trace back to one sample, sequenced in a study of blood T cell repertoires in COVID-19. Sequencing was performed with immunoSEQ multiplex PCR; in TCRdb, only in-frame clones are kept and a portion is missing. The table lists about 75,000 clones, 79% of them singletons. Material for sequencing was peripheral blood. Every receptor here comes from an elderly woman with active or convalescent COVID-19.

CDR3 coding DNA: TGTGCCAGCTCACCACCGGGACTAAGCGCGGAGACCCAGTACTTC. It encodes CASSPPGLSAETQYF. The chain is built from TRBV18 and TRBJ2-5, with 7 bases aligning to TRBD2. This CDR3 has 15 residues. From germline, CDR1 is KGHSH and CDR2 LQKENI. The V and J ends lost 0 bases and 5 bases, in that order; junction bases with no gene match: 6.

The V call is TRBV11-2, the J call TRBJ2-2, with 7 bases aligning to TRBD1. The CDR3 is 15 residues long. From germline, CDR1 is SGHAT and CDR2 FQNNGV. Unmatched junction bases numbered 11, after V lost 7 bases and J lost 6 bases. This chain's CDR3 is CASTQTGFGSGELFF. In nucleotides, the CDR3 is TGTGCCAGCACCCAGACAGGGTTTGGGTCCGGGGAGCTGTTTTTT.

This clone was recorded only once. The CDR3 DNA reads TGTGCCAGCAGCGTTAGCGGACGCACAGATACGCAGTATTTT. It yields the protein CASSVSGRTDTQYF. The genes are TRBV5-4 and TRBJ2-3, with D perhaps TRBD2 (6 bases). The CDR3 is 14 amino acids. The germline gives CDR1 SGHNT, CDR2 YYREEE (reference sequence). The V end lost 4 bases, the J end lost 1 base, and 10 bases lay between the germline ends.

In this sample, this clone turned up a few times. The V gene is TRBV5-6, the J gene TRBJ1-2, with 7 bases lining up with TRBD1. The germline V gene has CDR1 SGHDT and CDR2 YYEEEE. This CDR3 has 15 residues. V lost 3 bases to trimming and J lost 0 bases; unmatched junction nucleotides: 5. The CDR3 coding sequence is TGTGCCAGCAGCTCTGACAGGGCCTCTAACTATGGCTACACCTTC. Its translation is CASSSDRASNYGYTF.

V is TRBV5-1 and J is TRBJ2-1; 7 bases line up with TRBD2. Germline values: CDR1 SGHRS, CDR2 YFSETQ. The CDR3 length is 16 residues. V was clipped by 0 bases and J by 3 bases; unmatched bases: 6. CDR3 protein: CASSLVGGVGYNEQFF. In DNA, the CDR3 is TGCGCCAGCAGCTTGGTTGGGGGGGTTGGCTACAATGAGCAGTTCTTC.

The chain uses TRBV28 and TRBJ2-7; D gene unclear. This CDR3 is 13 amino acids long. Trimming pared 2 bases from V and 4 bases from J, leaving 9 bases between. CDR1 MDHEN and CDR2 SYDVKM come from the germline V gene. CDR3 in DNA: TGTGCCAGCAGTTTAAGACTTAAATACGAGCAGTACTTC. Protein: CASSLRLKYEQYF.

The chain has TRBV2 and TRBJ1-5; 7 bases line up with TRBD1. Per the germline V gene, CDR1 is SNHLY and CDR2 is FYNNEI. Trimming at V came to 5 bases and at J to 10 bases, leaving 14 bases not matched to a gene. The CDR3 loop spans 15 amino acids. The CDR3 bases are TGTGCCAGCAGTAGAACAGGGGTGGGCGTAGATCCCCAGCATTTT. Translation: CASSRTGVGVDPQHF.

V is TRBV7-2 and J is TRBJ2-5; TRBD2 agrees at 8 bases. The germline V gene has CDR1 SGHTA and CDR2 FQGNSA. The CDR3 loop spans 16 amino acids. Trimming at V came to 4 bases and at J to 5 bases, leaving 12 bases not matched to a gene. CDR3 in amino acids: CASSSRGGLVRETQYF. The CDR3 DNA follows: TGTGCCAGCAGCTCTAGGGGGGGACTAGTCCGGGAGACCCAGTACTTC.

This chain joins TRBV9 and TRBJ2-7; weak D call: TRBD1 (5 bases). Per germline, CDR1 SGDLS and CDR2 YYNGEE. Trimming took off 3 bases at V and 6 bases at J, with 16 bases between the two ends. The CDR3 runs 14 residues. The CDR3 here is CASSATGLSGEQYF. The CDR3 DNA sequence: TGTGCCAGCAGCGCCACAGGCTTATCCGGCGAGCAGTACTTC. Full variable domain (remainder filled in from reference TRBV9 and TRBJ2-7): DSGVTQTPKHLITATGQRVTLRCSPRSGDLSVYWYQQSLDQGLQFLIQYYNGEERAKGNILERFSAQQFPDLHSELNLSSLELGDSALYFCASSATGLSGEQYFGPGTRLTVT.

The genes are TRBV13 and TRBJ2-3; 14 bases line up with TRBD2. Germline assignment: CDR1 PRHDT and CDR2 FYEKMQ (reference sequence). Trimming cost V 5 bases and J 3 bases; bases outside gene matches: 10. The CDR3 is made up of 18 amino acids. The CDR3 DNA follows: TGTGCCAGCAGCCCTCTGAGGGGACTAGCGGGAGCTACAGATACGCAGTATTTT. Protein product: CASSPLRGLAGATDTQYF.

This chain links TRBV7-9 with TRBJ2-7; D ambiguous. V shed 2 bases and J shed 0 bases, with 8 bases lying between them. The CDR3 sequence is 14 residues long. The germline CDR1 and CDR2 sequences are SEHNR and FQNEAQ (reference sequence). The DNA of the CDR3 is TGTGCCAGCAGCTTACAGGAAACCTCCTACGAGCAGTACTTC. Encoded protein: CASSLQETSYEQYF.

This clone was recorded once. The V gene is TRBV18, the J gene TRBJ1-2; 7 bases align to TRBD1. The junction had 6 bases not matched to a gene; V was cut back by 3 bases and J by 2 bases. Germline values: CDR1 KGHSH, CDR2 LQKENI. The CDR3 contains 15 residues. As DNA, the CDR3 is TGTGCCAGCTCACCGACGGGACAGAAGAACTATGGCTACACCTTC. It yields the protein CASSPTGQKNYGYTF.

The V and J genes are TRBV5-1 and TRBJ1-3; D unresolved. CDR1 SGHRS and CDR2 YFSETQ come from the germline V gene. The CDR3 sequence is 13 residues long. The ends were cut back, 0 bases at V and 9 bases at J, with 10 bases in the middle. The CDR3 region has the DNA TGCGCCAGCAGCTTGGATCTCTCTTCCACCATATATTTT. It encodes CASSLDLSSTIYF.

The chain links TRBV12-2 to TRBJ2-7; whether TRBD1, the table's D call, matches the DNA was not checked. TRBV12-2 is deemed a pseudogene. The CDR3 has 18 amino acids. The CDR3 loop reads CASRFWADRGLSSYEQYF. As DNA, the CDR3 is TGTGCAAGTCGCTTCTGGGCCGACAGGGGGCTATCCTCCTACGAGCAGTACTTC.

The CDR3 loop is CATRFTAGVNNSPLHF. The CDR3 DNA follows: TGTGCCACCCGGTTCACAGCGGGGGTGAATAATTCACCCCTCCACTTT. This chain connects TRBV19 to TRBJ1-6, with D possibly being TRBD1 (5 bases). CDR1 is LNHDA and CDR2 is SQIVND in the germline V gene (reference sequence). This CDR3 contains 16 residues. Between the trimmed V and J ends, which lost 10 bases and 5 bases, there was a span of 21 bases.

The chain carries TRBV18 and TRBJ1-5; 7 nucleotides match TRBD1. CDR3 length: 14 residues. CDR1 and CDR2 (germline): KGHSH, LQKENI. Trimming cost V 1 base and J 4 bases; bases outside gene matches: 1. The CDR3, as DNA: TGTGCCAGCTCACCACAGACAGGGAATCAGCCCCAGCATTTT. Translation: CASSPQTGNQPQHF.

The genes are TRBV7-9 and TRBJ1-3; a possible D gene is TRBD1 (6 bases). The CDR3 runs 17 residues. The ends were cut back, 3 bases at V and 4 bases at J, with 19 bases in the middle. From germline, CDR1 is SEHNR and CDR2 FQNEAQ (reference sequence). The CDR3 here is CASSFGPWQGRGNTIYF. The CDR3 bases are TGTGCCAGCAGCTTCGGGCCGTGGCAGGGGCGCGGAAACACCATATATTTT.

The table lists this clone with a few counts. The chain couples TRBV29-1 to TRBJ1-4; no definite D call. CDR3 size: 13 residues. Germline CDR1 reads SQVTM; CDR2 reads ANQGSEA. Trimming removed 6 bases at V and 5 bases at J, with 13 bases between. The chain's CDR3 is CSVRGHFNEKLFF. CDR3 in DNA: TGCAGCGTCCGGGGTCATTTCAATGAAAAACTGTTTTTT.

The chain joins TRBV18 to TRBJ1-2, with D maybe TRBD1 (5 bases). The CDR3 extends over 19 amino acids. Trimming took off 1 base at V and 7 bases at J, with 28 bases between the two ends. CDR1 is KGHSH, CDR2 LQKENI, per germline. CDR3 amino acids: CASSPRGGPVEGRFGGYTF. The CDR3, as DNA: TGTGCCAGCTCACCACGAGGAGGGCCTGTGGAGGGGCGGTTTGGTGGCTACACCTTC.

The CDR3 here is CASSQVSPEAMNTEAFF. The DNA of the CDR3 is TGTGCCAGCAGCCAAGTATCCCCGGAGGCCATGAACACTGAAGCTTTCTTT. V gene TRBV4-2 combines with J gene TRBJ1-1; D is unresolved. V lost 1 base and J 0 bases, leaving 15 bases between the germline ends. Germline V lookup: CDR1 LGHNA, CDR2 YNFKEQ. The length of the CDR3 is 17 residues.

The chain carries TRBV4-3 and TRBJ2-7; 9 bases fit TRBD2. Trimming cost V 6 bases and J 3 bases; bases outside gene matches: 15. The CDR3 consists of 17 residues. Germline V gene data show CDR1 as LGHNA and CDR2 as YSLEER. The CDR3 sequence: CASSRSFGTSYYYEQYF. The DNA of the CDR3 is TGCGCCAGCAGTAGAAGCTTCGGGACTAGCTACTACTACGAGCAGTACTTC.

This sequence joins TRBV18 and TRBJ2-2, with D tentatively TRBD2 (5 bases). Trimming cost V 4 bases and J 2 bases, with 14 bases left between them. Germline CDR1 and CDR2: KGHSH and LQKENI. This CDR3 contains 16 residues. The CDR3 loop is CASSLGHGVNTGELFF. The CDR3 nucleotides read TGTGCCAGCTCACTGGGCCACGGGGTTAACACCGGGGAGCTGTTTTTT.

This clone was recorded many times. The chain is built from TRBV7-9 and TRBJ2-7; 15 positions agree with TRBD2. CDR3 size: 19 residues. Per the germline V gene, CDR1 is SEHNR and CDR2 is FQNEAQ (reference sequence). The V segment lost 1 base and the J segment 7 bases; nucleotides outside the gene matches: 14. The CDR3 nucleotides are TGTGCCAGCAGCTTAGGCGAGGGACTAGCGGGGGGAGTTCTATCAGAGCAGTACTTC. It encodes CASSLGEGLAGGVLSEQYF. Together with reference TRBV7-9 and TRBJ2-7, the CDR3 gives the full variable domain: DTGVSQNPRHKITKRGQNVTFRCDPISEHNRLYWYRQTLGQGPEFLTYFQNEAQLEKSRLLSDRFSAERPKGSFSTLEIQRTEQGDSAMYLCASSLGEGLAGGVLSEQYFGPGTRLTVT.

This clone was recorded a few times. This chain links TRBV19 with TRBJ2-7, with 8 bases aligning to TRBD1. The junction had 5 bases not matched to a gene; V was cut back by 1 base and J by 3 bases. The CDR3 is made up of 15 amino acids. Germline CDR1 and CDR2: LNHDA and SQIVND (reference sequence). This CDR3 is CASSIVTGGRYEQYF. DNA of the CDR3: TGTGCCAGTAGTATAGTCACAGGGGGGCGCTACGAGCAGTACTTC.

The V and J genes are TRBV19 and TRBJ2-5, with 11 bases matching TRBD1. Germline trimming cut 4 bases from V and 4 bases from J; bases unmatched to any gene: 8. In germline, CDR1 is LNHDA, CDR2 SQIVND (reference sequence). The CDR3 covers 16 residues. The CDR3 reads CASSTPGTGGRETQYF. The CDR3 DNA sequence: TGTGCCAGTAGTACGCCGGGGACAGGGGGGCGAGAGACCCAGTACTTC.

The chain links TRBV2 to TRBJ2-5, with D possibly being TRBD1 (6 bases). CDR1 and CDR2 from the germline V gene are SNHLY and FYNNEI. V was trimmed by 4 bases and J by 5 bases, leaving 11 bases between them. This CDR3 spans 13 amino acids. The DNA for the CDR3 is TGTGCCAGCAGTGGAAGAACAGGGGAGACCCAGTACTTC. Protein: CASSGRTGETQYF.

V is TRBV6-2 or TRBV6-3 and J is TRBJ2-1; 9 bases match TRBD2. CDR1 is MNHEY, CDR2 SVGEGT, per germline. After removal of 5 bases from V and 9 bases from J, the junction contained 11 bases not matched to a gene. The CDR3 is 15 residues long. CDR3: CASSLDQREAPEQFF. The CDR3 nucleotides read TGTGCCAGCAGTCTCGATCAGCGGGAGGCCCCTGAGCAGTTCTTC.

The V gene is TRBV7-6, the J gene TRBJ2-3; tentatively, D is TRBD1 (6 bases). The germline V gene has CDR1 SGHVS and CDR2 FNYEAQ. Trimming shortened V by 4 bases and J by 2 bases, and 10 bases separated the two germline ends. This CDR3 comprises 14 residues. The DNA of the CDR3 is TGTGCCAGCAGCTCGAGGGGGAACACAGATACGCAGTATTTT. It specifies CASSSRGNTDTQYF.

Only a few counts were recorded for this clone. This chain connects TRBV19 to TRBJ2-4; possibly TRBD2 for D (5 bases). Germline V gives CDR1 LNHDA, CDR2 SQIVND (reference sequence). The CDR3 has 16 amino acids. Trimming took 0 bases from V and 6 from J, leaving 15 bases between them. This CDR3 is CASSIDHRGAANIQYF. Written as DNA, the CDR3 is TGTGCCAGTAGTATAGATCACCGGGGAGCGGCAAACATTCAGTACTTC.

V usage is TRBV9 and J usage is TRBJ2-6, with 9 bases fitting TRBD2. The CDR3 is made up of 17 amino acids. CDR1 and CDR2 (germline): SGDLS, YYNGEE. V dropped 0 bases and J dropped 1; count of bases not matched to a gene: 2. This CDR3 reads CASSVVGLASGANVLTF. CDR3 bases: TGTGCCAGCAGCGTAGTGGGACTAGCATCTGGGGCCAACGTCCTGACTTTC.

The chain is built from TRBV2 and TRBJ2-7; D possibly corresponds to TRBD2 (5 bases). The CDR3 is 16 amino acids. Germline V gives CDR1 SNHLY, CDR2 FYNNEI. The V and J ends lost 4 bases and 2 bases respectively, with 18 bases between them. CDR3 sequence: CASSASMDFQTYEQYF. The CDR3 region has the DNA TGTGCCAGCAGTGCGTCAATGGACTTCCAAACCTACGAGCAGTACTTC.

The rearrangement uses TRBV15 and TRBJ2-7, with D maybe TRBD1 (6 bases). This CDR3 is built from 15 residues. The V end was cut by 0 bases, the J end by 5 bases, with 14 bases between. Germline lookup yields CDR1 LNHNV and CDR2 YYDKDF (reference sequence). CDR3 loop: CATSREVNRVHEQYF. The CDR3 DNA follows: TGTGCCACCAGCAGAGAAGTTAACAGGGTCCACGAGCAGTACTTC.